One TCR beta chain is described in this entry. What this receptor recognizes is not known. Base quality data are lacking; no much larger clone is found one base away. This specimen comes from a study of blood T cells in healthy people across ages (dated by TCRdb to the mid-2010s). Regarding the study in general: Template switching captured roughly one uniquely barcoded TCR beta cDNA molecule per two T cells in model experiments. Donors of different ages were randomly distributed across sequencing lanes to avoid experimental bias. The study measured age-related changes in TCR beta repertoire diversity using deep sequencing normalized with unique cDNA molecular identifiers. Two additional independent replicas of 1 million unique cDNA reads from the same blood draw were analyzed for two donors (one aged 18 to 30 and one aged 80 or older). The donors were divided into four age groups: young (average around 16 years), middle-aged (about 40), aged (about 60) and long-lived (approximately 74). Study-wide findings and limitations: The long-lived group showed more naive CD4+ T cells, fewer expanded clones and increased TCR diversity than the aged group, suggesting age selection. Because profiling used bulk unsorted PBMCs, naive and antigen-experienced compartments could not be compared conclusively. Observed TCR beta diversity correlated strongly with the percentage of naive T cells measured by flow cytometry. As age increased, observed TCR beta diversity per million T cells dropped in a roughly linear way, and a significant reduction was already evident by age around 41. Estimates of total diversity from one million sequenced T cells were regarded as lower bounds and underestimates. Because donor CMV infection status was unknown, age-related changes in expanded clonotypes were potentially confounded.

The approximately 41 donors, aged 6 to 90 years, were systemically healthy Caucasian individuals from Russia. About 9.6 milliliters of peripheral blood were collected from each donor into EDTA-treated Vacutainer tubes. Ficoll-Paque density-gradient centrifugation was used to isolate PBMCs, with at least 7 million per sample. Trizol reagent was used to extract total RNA from PBMCs, with at least 6 micrograms per sample. For every donor, an aliquot of PBMCs went through flow cytometry to measure the percentages of naive CD45RAhigh/CD27high T cells. Relative to germline, V is 1 base shorter and J is 2 bases shorter, with 8 bases between their ends. The CDR3 numbers 16 residues from cysteine through phenylalanine. Only the CDR3 portion is preserved as DNA: 48 bases, with reading frame beginning at the first base. Sequences KGHDR (CDR1) and SFDVKD (CDR2) are obtained from the germline V gene. Library prep was done by 5' RACE. Sequencing used an Illumina HiSeq 2500. A second roughly 6 to 12 cycle PCR used a sample-barcoded 5' primer and a J-beta primer mix. Each TCR beta cDNA molecule received a unique molecular identifier from a template-switch 5' adaptor carrying 12 random nucleotides. Each sample yielded at least 2.5 million CDR3-containing paired-end reads. All of the RNA was converted into first-strand cDNA using the Mint cDNA synthesis kit, with a TRBC-specific oligonucleotide serving as the primer. All cDNA was treated with uracil-DNA glycosylase and then went through a first 18-cycle PCR with the universal primers M1SS and BC2_uni_R. Regarding the original processing steps: For normalization, 1 million high-quality reads were randomly selected from each sample, with every read carrying a distinct molecular identifier. Instead of being binned into consensus sequences, reads with shared molecular identifiers were discarded. MiTCR, with a Q25 quality threshold and the strictest error-elimination algorithm, was used for CDR3 identification, clonotype clustering and error correction. A nonparametric unseen species model with Euler transformation was used to estimate lower-bound total TCR beta diversity. Through fastp at Q25 and MiXCR, TCRdb rebuilt clones from the public reads, retaining in-frame beta chains. Here each entry gathers all rows of one CDR3 protein and keeps the most common genes and DNA. TCRdb's processing, not the study's, gives the V and J calls here. The sample table lists about 830,000 distinct CDR3 sequences, 62% of them with a count of one. The ten largest clones add up to around a quarter of the sample.

Sequenced sample: blood. The chain uses TRBV24-1 and TRBJ2-6, with the identity of the D gene unclear. The clonotype originates from a man aged 25 to 40 in good health. The DNA sequence reads TGTGCCACCAGTGATTTTTCCAGGACTGGGGCCAACGTCCTGACTTTC. Translation gives CATSDFSRTGANVLTF.